The 4 T cell receptor beta chains presented below share a single source sample, sequenced in a study of blood T cell repertoires in COVID-19. Libraries were prepared by immunoSEQ multiplex PCR; TCRdb keeps only in-frame clonotypes and omits some of them. The table lists about 270,000 clones, 88% of them singletons, with about 4.1% in the top ten. The sequencing sample was made of peripheral blood. All receptors come from a man aged 55 to 70 who had recovered from COVID-19.

V gene TRBV5-1 combines with J gene TRBJ2-7, with 13 positions matching TRBD2. This CDR3 spans 17 amino acids. V shed 4 bases and J 6 bases; nucleotides not matched to a gene: 13. Germline V gene lookup returns CDR1 SGHRS and CDR2 YFSETQ. CDR3 loop: CASSPGLLAGGPFEQYF. DNA of the CDR3: TGCGCCAGCAGCCCTGGGTTACTAGCGGGGGGGCCGTTCGAGCAGTACTTC.

The rearrangement links TRBV19 to TRBJ1-2; D unresolved. The germline V gene has CDR1 LNHDA and CDR2 SQIVND (reference sequence). The V end lost 6 bases, the J end lost 1 base, and 15 bases lay between the germline ends. The CDR3 has 15 residues. The CDR3 region has the DNA TGTGCCAGTAGGGTTCGGAAAACTAATAACTATGGCTACACCTTC. Encoded protein: CASRVRKTNNYGYTF.

The chain is built from TRBV27 and TRBJ1-6; possibly TRBD1 for D (6 bases). The CDR3 has 13 residues. Between the trimmed V and J ends, which lost 6 bases and 8 bases, there was a span of 11 bases. Looked up from germline, CDR1 is MNHEY and CDR2 is SMNVEV (reference sequence). In nucleotides, the CDR3 is TGTGCCAGCAGGGATTACAGGGATTCACCCCTCCACTTT. Translating it yields CASRDYRDSPLHF.

This clone was observed a handful of times. The gene calls are TRBV7-8 and TRBJ1-3; 7 bases agree with TRBD1. This CDR3 region has 15 residues. The V gene's germline CDR1 is SGHVS and CDR2 FQNEAQ. The junction had 7 bases not matched to a gene; V was cut back by 4 bases and J by 4 bases. The CDR3 nucleotides are TGTGCCAGCAGCTCCGGGACAGCCTACGGAAACACCATATATTTT. Amino acid sequence: CASSSGTAYGNTIYF.